Sequencing of this TCR beta chain was carried out in a study of regulatory T cells in long-lasting Graves disease (dated by TCRdb to 2020 to 2022). Regarding the research as a whole: In the newly diagnosed Graves' disease group, patients had been taking antithyroid drugs for less than 3 months. The study was conducted in China and was registered as a clinical trial. Peripheral blood TCR sequencing and RNA sequencing compared persistent Graves' disease patients with newly diagnosed Graves' disease patients. A total of roughly 35 samples underwent TCR sequencing: about 13 from persistent and about 20 from newly diagnosed Graves' disease patients.

This clonotype was seen repeatedly, ten times or more. The specificity of this receptor is unknown. Within one base of it there is no much larger clone, and no base qualities were kept. Library creation used multiplex PCR. TCRdb records Illumina HiSeq 4000 as the sequencer. iRepertoire HTBI primers and Arm-PCR amplification of CDR3 regions were used to construct TCR beta libraries. Gel purification was performed on PCR products prior to sequencing. The authors processed their data as follows. Gene usage analysis of CDR3 amino acid clonotypes used the roughly 60 TRBV and more than 13 TRBJ segments found across samples. COPE and FqMerger were used to merge the filtered high-quality paired reads into contigs. Contigs were aligned with BLAST to IMGT TRBV, TRBD and TRBJ reference genes, and CDR3 was defined per IMGT. Highly expanded clones were defined as clonotypes with a frequency above 0.1%. Shannon entropy was used to measure repertoire diversity, and the Gini coefficient was used to measure V-J evenness. A clonotype found in more than one individual was treated as public. The raw public reads went through TCRdb reprocessing: fastp at Q25, MiXCR clone calling, in-frame beta chains kept. A single entry per CDR3 protein holds the most common genes and DNA from its merged rows. TCRdb's processing, not the authors' own work, is the source of the V and J calls. Recorded for this sample are roughly 360,000 distinct CDR3 sequences; about an eighth of them occurred a single time. The ten top clones hold approximately 17% of the sample.

Results the study describes overall, beyond this receptor: Persistent Graves' disease patients showed lower TCR Shannon entropy and fewer highly expanded clones than newly diagnosed patients, suggesting clonal expansion. The small sample size was acknowledged by the authors as a limitation that may reduce accuracy. Only peripheral blood was studied, because thyroid tissue, the primary lesion, was inaccessible. Patients with persistent disease shared more public clonotypes (about 2,900) than newly diagnosed patients did (about 970). Sequencing and analysis were limited to the TCR beta chain.

In the paper's terms, the time point label means: newly diagnosed GD, antithyroid drugs for less than 3 months. For both TCR sequencing and RNA sequencing, RNA was extracted from PBMCs using TRIzol. The diagnosis of Graves' disease followed American Thyroid Association guidelines. Patients for the study were recruited at an endocrinology department in Xi'an, China. Each patient gave about 9.1 milliliters of peripheral blood, collected in an EDTA anticoagulant tube. Ficoll Paque Plus density gradient separation was used to isolate PBMCs, and no additional T cell sorting was done. An Agilent 2100 Bioanalyzer and agarose gel were used to check RNA quality, while a NanoDrop 2000 measured RNA concentration. The same sample was also studied in work on T cells in Graves' hyperthyroidism and ophthalmopathy. From that second study: Stable Graves' hyperthyroidism was defined as the absence of progression to ophthalmopathy over 18 months of follow-up. Hyperthyroidism patients were newly diagnosed, had a disease duration of under 2 months, and were aged 18 to 65 years. The study excluded patients with uncontrolled infections, other autoimmune diseases, pregnancy or lactation. Clinical symptoms, serum thyroxine and TRAb, thyroid ultrasound, and orbital computed tomography formed the basis for the diagnoses. The first round of RT-PCR for the TCR CDR3 was performed with the HTBI primer set and the Qiagen OneStep RT-PCR kit. Most expanded thyroid clonotypes (frequency above 0.001) were also found in blood, which suggests that blood repertoires may mirror thyroid immune responses. A 13 V-J signature model separated ophthalmopathy from stable hyperthyroidism, with roughly 88% sensitivity and 81% to 82% specificity in cross-validation and 80%/75% in testing. In validation, the model predicted progression to ophthalmopathy with approximately 70% sensitivity and less than 80% specificity, a median of around six months before onset. A discovery cohort of roughly 100 patients, 43 with Graves' ophthalmopathy and under 60 with stable Graves' hyperthyroidism, was used to find distinguishing TCR V-J signatures. An independent validation cohort of some 18 hyperthyroidism patients and roughly 16 patients who later progressed to ophthalmopathy tested prospective prediction of ophthalmopathy. The approximately 100 discovery patients were randomly split 7:3 into training and test sets. In addition, the study compared T-cell repertoires in thyroid tissue and in blood from six Graves' hyperthyroidism patients. Once sampling was done, hyperthyroidism patients were given methimazole at a starting dose of 30 mg daily, whereas ophthalmopathy patients were given high-dose intravenous methylprednisolone. The libraries were constructed in a second round of multiplex PCR and then size-selected and purified. The libraries were sequenced on an Illumina HiSeq2000 using paired-end 100 bp reads. Raw data were processed with SOAPnuke, discarding reads with adapters, uncalled bases, mean Phred below 15, or no exact constant-primer or identifier match. COPE v1.2.5 was used to merge high-quality paired reads, and clonotypes were defined as unique nucleotide sequences. MiTCR v1.1 was used to align the clonotypes against IMGT TRBV, TRBD and TRBJ reference segments. The analysis was restricted to V-J combinations with a frequency above 0.0001, which together covered about 99% of the repertoires. The TCS score was defined as the ratio of F50 (clonal expansion) to E x V (chaos), calculated using BLOSUM62-based TCRdist between CDR3 peptides within each V-J. Welch's t-statistics and random forest reduced just over 500 V-J features to 13, which were used in a naive Bayes classifier (R e1071). Sample size was not statistically predetermined, and blinding of investigators to group allocation was not performed. The paper describes TCR Vbeta CDR3 sequencing of fewer than 150 peripheral blood samples, made up of 43 ophthalmopathy patients, over 70 hyperthyroidism patients and about 17 progressor patients.

Here the sequenced sample was peripheral blood mononuclear cells (PBMCs), taken at new diagnosis, from a patient treated with antithyroid drugs. This TCR was recovered from a woman between 18 and 29 years old with Graves disease. Donor details come from another sample of the same person, matched by shared clones.

The DNA sequence is given as TGTGCCAGCAGCTTAGATTACAGGAACACAGATACGCAGTATTTT. This is translated as CASSLDYRNTDTQYF. The chain was built from TRBV11-2 and TRBJ2-3; the D gene is possibly TRBD1, with 5 bases matching. At the junction V is shortened by 0 bases and J by 2 bases, with 9 bases in between. Measured from the cysteine to the phenylalanine, the CDR3 is 15 residues long. Only the CDR3 DNA is retained, 45 bases long and in frame from the first base. CDR1 and CDR2 are read off the germline V gene as SGHAT and FQNNGV.